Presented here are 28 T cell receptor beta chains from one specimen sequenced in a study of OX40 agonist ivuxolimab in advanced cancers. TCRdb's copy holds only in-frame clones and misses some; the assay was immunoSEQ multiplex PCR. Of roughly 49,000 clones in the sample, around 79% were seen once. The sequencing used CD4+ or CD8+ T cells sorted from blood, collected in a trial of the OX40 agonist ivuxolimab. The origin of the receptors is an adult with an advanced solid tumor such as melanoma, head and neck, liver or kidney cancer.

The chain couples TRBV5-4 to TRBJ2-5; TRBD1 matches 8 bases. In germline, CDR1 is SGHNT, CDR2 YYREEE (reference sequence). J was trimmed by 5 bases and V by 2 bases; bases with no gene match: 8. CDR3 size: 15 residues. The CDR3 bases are TGTGCCAGCAGCTTTGGCAGGGGGCAGGGGGAGACCCAGTACTTC. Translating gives CASSFGRGQGETQYF.

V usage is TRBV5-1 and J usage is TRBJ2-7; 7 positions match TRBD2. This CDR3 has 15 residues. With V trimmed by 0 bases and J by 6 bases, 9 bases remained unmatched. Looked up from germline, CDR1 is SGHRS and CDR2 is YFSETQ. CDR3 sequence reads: CASSLVASGVSEQYF. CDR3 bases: TGCGCCAGCAGCTTGGTGGCTAGCGGTGTCAGCGAGCAGTACTTC.

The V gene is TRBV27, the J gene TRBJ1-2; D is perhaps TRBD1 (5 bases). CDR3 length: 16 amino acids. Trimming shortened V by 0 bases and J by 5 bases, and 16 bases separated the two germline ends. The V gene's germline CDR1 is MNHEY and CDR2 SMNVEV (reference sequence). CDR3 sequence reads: CASSLSSVAGWYGYTF. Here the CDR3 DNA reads TGTGCCAGCAGTTTATCATCCGTGGCAGGGTGGTATGGCTACACCTTC.

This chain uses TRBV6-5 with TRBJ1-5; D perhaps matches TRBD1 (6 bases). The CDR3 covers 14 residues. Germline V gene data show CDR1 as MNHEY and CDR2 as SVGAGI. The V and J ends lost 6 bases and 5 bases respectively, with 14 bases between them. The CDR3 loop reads CASSPFAGDQPQHF. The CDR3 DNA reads TGTGCCAGCAGCCCCTTTGCAGGGGATCAGCCCCAGCATTTT.

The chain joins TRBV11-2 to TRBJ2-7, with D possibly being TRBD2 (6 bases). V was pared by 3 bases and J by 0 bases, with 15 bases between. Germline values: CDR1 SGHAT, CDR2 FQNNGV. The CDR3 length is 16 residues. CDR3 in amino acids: CASSFLVAGNSYEQYF. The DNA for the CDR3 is TGTGCCAGCAGCTTCCTCGTTGCGGGGAACTCCTACGAGCAGTACTTC.

DNA for the CDR3: TGTGCCAGCAGCTTGGATCGAGCCTCCTACGAGCAGTACTTC. Translated: CASSLDRASYEQYF. The chain couples TRBV5-4 to TRBJ2-7; D remains unclear. The CDR3 is made up of 14 amino acids. CDR1 SGHNT and CDR2 YYREEE come from the germline V gene (reference sequence). Trimming cost V 0 bases and J 0 bases, with 7 bases left between them.

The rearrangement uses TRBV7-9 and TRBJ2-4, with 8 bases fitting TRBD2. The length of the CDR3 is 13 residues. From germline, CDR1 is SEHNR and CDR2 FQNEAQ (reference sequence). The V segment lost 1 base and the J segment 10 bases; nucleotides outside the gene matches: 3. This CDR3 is CASSLVGLDIQYF. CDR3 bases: TGTGCCAGCAGCTTAGTGGGACTAGATATTCAGTACTTC.

This CDR3 is CASSGMRGNSPLHF. Written as DNA, the CDR3 is TGTGCCAGCAGCGGTATGAGGGGGAATTCACCCCTCCACTTT. V gene TRBV11-2 combines with J gene TRBJ1-6; the D gene is possibly TRBD1 (6 bases). Trimming took 5 bases from V and 7 from J, leaving 12 bases between them. The CDR3 is 14 residues long. The germline CDR1 and CDR2 sequences are SGHAT and FQNNGV.

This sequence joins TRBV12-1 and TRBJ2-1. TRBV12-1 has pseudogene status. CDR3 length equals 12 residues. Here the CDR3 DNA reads TGTGCCAGCAGCTTTGAAGGACCCTGTCAGATCTTC. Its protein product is CASSFEGPCQIF.

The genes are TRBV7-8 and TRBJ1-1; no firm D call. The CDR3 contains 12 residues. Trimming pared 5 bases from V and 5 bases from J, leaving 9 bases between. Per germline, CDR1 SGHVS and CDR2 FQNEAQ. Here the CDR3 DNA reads TGTGCCAGCAGCCTGTGGAATACTGAAGCTTTCTTT. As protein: CASSLWNTEAFF.

CDR3 residues: CASSQDSGYPKQFF. Here the CDR3 DNA reads TGTGCCAGCAGCCAGGATAGCGGGTACCCCAAGCAGTTCTTC. This chain uses TRBV7-2 with TRBJ2-1, with 7 bases identical to TRBD2. This CDR3 spans 14 amino acids. The ends lost 5 bases at V and 11 bases at J; junction bases unmatched: 12. The germline V gene encodes CDR1 SGHTA and CDR2 FQGNSA. The full variable domain, with the rest looked up from reference TRBV7-2 and TRBJ2-1, is GAGVSQSPSNKVTEKGKDVELRCDPISGHTALYWYRQSLGQGLEFLIYFQGNSAPDKSGLPSDRFSAERTGGSVSTLTIQRTQQEDSAVYLCASSQDSGYPKQFFGPGTRLTVL.

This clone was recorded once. DNA of the CDR3: TGTGCCAGCAGCTCTCTAGCGGGAGGGCCGTACGAGCAGTACTTC. It encodes CASSSLAGGPYEQYF. The chain links TRBV7-9 to TRBJ2-7, with TRBD2 matching over 12 bases. Trimming cost V 4 bases and J 4 bases; bases outside gene matches: 5. CDR3 size: 15 residues. CDR1 is SEHNR and CDR2 is FQNEAQ in the germline V gene (reference sequence).

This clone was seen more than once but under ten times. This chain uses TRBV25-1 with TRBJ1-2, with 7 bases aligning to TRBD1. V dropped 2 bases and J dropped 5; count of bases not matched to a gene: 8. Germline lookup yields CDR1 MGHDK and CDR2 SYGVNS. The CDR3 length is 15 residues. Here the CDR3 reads CASSEGNRGSYGYTF. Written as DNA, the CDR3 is TGTGCCAGCAGTGAAGGGAACAGGGGATCGTATGGCTACACCTTC.

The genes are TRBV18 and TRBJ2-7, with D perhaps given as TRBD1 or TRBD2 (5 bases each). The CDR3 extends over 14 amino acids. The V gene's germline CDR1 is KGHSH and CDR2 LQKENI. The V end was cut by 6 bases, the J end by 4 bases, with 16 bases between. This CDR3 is CASSLQGPGYEQYF. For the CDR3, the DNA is TGTGCCAGCTCGCTTCAGGGACCCGGATACGAGCAGTACTTC.

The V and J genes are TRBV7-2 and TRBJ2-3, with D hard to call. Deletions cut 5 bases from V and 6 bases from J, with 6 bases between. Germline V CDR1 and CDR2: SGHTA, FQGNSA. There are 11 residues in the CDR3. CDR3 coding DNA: TGTGCCAGCAGCCTTCGGGATACGCAGTATTTT. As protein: CASSLRDTQYF. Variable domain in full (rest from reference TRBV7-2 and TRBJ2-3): GAGVSQSPSNKVTEKGKDVELRCDPISGHTALYWYRQSLGQGLEFLIYFQGNSAPDKSGLPSDRFSAERTGGSVSTLTIQRTQQEDSAVYLCASSLRDTQYFGPGTRLTVL.

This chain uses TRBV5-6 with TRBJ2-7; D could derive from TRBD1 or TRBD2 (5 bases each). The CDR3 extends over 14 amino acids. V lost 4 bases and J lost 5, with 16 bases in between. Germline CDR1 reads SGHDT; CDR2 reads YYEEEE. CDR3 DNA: TGTGCCAGCAGCGAGAATTGGTGGGGGAACGAGCAGTACTTC. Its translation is CASSENWWGNEQYF.

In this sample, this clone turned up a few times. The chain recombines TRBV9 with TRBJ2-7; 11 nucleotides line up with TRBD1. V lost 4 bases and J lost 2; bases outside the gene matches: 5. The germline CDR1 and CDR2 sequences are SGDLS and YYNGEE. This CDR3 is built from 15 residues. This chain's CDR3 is CASSPGGQGAYEQYF. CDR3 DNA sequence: TGTGCCAGCAGCCCCGGGGGACAGGGGGCCTACGAGCAGTACTTC.

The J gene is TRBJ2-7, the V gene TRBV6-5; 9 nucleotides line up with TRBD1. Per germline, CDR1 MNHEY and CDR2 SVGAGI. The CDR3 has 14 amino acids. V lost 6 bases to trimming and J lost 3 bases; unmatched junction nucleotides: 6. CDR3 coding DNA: TGTGCCAGCAGCGCCAACAGGGGGCGCTACGAGCAGTACTTC. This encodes CASSANRGRYEQYF.

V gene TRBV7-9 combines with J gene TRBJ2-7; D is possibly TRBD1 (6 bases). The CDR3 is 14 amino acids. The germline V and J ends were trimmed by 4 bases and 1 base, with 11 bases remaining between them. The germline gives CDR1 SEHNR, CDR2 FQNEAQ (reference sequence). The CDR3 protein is CASSSRDKSYEQYF. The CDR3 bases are TGTGCCAGCAGCTCCCGGGACAAGTCCTACGAGCAGTACTTC. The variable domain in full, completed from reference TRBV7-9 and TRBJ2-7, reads DTGVSQNPRHKITKRGQNVTFRCDPISEHNRLYWYRQTLGQGPEFLTYFQNEAQLEKSRLLSDRFSAERPKGSFSTLEIQRTEQGDSAMYLCASSSRDKSYEQYFGPGTRLTVT.

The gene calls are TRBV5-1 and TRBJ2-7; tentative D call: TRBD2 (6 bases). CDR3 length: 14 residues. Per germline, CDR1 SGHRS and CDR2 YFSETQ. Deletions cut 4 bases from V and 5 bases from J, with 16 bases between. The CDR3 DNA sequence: TGCGCCAGCAGCAGGGGAGTGGGAGGTAACGAGCAGTACTTC. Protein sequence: CASSRGVGGNEQYF.

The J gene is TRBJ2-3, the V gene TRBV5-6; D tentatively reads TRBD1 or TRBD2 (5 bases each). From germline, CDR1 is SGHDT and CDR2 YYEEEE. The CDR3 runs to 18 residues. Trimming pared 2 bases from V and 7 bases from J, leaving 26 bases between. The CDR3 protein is CASSLLIRDGPSSNTQYF. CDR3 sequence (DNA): TGTGCCAGCAGCTTACTCATCCGGGACGGGCCCTCAAGTAATACGCAGTATTTT.

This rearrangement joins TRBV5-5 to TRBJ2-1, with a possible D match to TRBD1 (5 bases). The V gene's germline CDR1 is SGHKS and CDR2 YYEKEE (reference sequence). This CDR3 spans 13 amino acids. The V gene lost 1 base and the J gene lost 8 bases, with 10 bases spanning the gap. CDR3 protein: CASSLLPRDEQFF. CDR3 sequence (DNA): TGTGCCAGCAGCTTGTTACCCAGGGATGAGCAGTTCTTC.

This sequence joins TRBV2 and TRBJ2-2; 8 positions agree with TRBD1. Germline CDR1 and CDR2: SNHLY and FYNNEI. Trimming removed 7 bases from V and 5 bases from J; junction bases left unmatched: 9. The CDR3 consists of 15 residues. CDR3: CASNTQGALTGELFF. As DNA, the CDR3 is TGTGCCAGCAATACCCAGGGGGCTTTGACCGGGGAGCTGTTTTTT.

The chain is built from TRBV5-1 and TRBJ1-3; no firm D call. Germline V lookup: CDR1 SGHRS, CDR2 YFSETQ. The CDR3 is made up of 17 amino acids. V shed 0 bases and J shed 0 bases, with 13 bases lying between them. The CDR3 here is CASSLVDGGGSGNTIYF. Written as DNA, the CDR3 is TGCGCCAGCAGCTTGGTCGACGGAGGCGGCTCTGGAAACACCATATATTTT.

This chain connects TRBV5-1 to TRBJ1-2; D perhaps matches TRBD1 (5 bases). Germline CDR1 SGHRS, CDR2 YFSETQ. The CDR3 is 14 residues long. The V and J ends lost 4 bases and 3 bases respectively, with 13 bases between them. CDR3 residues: CASSRSGADYGYTF. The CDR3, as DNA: TGCGCCAGCAGCAGGAGTGGGGCAGACTATGGCTACACCTTC.

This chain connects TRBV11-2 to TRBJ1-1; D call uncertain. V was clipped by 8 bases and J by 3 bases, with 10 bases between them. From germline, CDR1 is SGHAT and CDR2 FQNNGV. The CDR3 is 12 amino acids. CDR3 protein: CASVGEDTEAFF. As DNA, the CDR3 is TGTGCCAGCGTAGGTGAGGACACTGAAGCTTTCTTT.

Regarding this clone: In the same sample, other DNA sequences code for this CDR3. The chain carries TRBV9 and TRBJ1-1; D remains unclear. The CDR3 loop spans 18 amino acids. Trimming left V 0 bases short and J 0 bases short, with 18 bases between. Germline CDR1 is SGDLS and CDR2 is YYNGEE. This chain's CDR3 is CASSVEGGWSNVNTEAFF. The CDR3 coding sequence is TGTGCCAGCAGCGTAGAAGGTGGGTGGAGTAACGTGAACACTGAAGCTTTCTTT.

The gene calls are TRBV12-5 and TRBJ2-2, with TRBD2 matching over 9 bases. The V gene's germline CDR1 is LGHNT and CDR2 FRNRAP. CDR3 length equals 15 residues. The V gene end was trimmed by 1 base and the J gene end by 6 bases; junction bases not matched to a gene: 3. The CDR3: CASGLAGLAAGELFF. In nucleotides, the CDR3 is TGTGCTAGTGGTTTGGCGGGACTAGCTGCCGGGGAGCTGTTTTTT.